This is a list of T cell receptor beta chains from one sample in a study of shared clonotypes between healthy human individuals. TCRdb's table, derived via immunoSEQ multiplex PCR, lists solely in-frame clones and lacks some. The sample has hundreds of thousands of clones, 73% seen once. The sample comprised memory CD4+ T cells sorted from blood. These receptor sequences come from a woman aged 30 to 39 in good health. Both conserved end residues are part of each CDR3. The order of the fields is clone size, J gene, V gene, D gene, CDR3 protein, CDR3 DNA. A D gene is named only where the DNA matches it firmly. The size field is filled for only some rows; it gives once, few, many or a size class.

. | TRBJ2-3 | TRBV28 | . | CASSPPLGRESSADTQYF | TGTGCCAGCAGTCCGCCCTTAGGGCGGGAATCGAGCGCAGATACGCAGTATTTT
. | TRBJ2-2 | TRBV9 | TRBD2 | CASSRSGRFTGELFF | TGTGCCAGCAGCCGTAGCGGGAGATTCACCGGGGAGCTGTTTTTT
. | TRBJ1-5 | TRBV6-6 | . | CASSYGRGHPNQPQHF | TGTGCCAGCAGTTACGGTCGGGGGCACCCCAATCAGCCCCAGCATTTT
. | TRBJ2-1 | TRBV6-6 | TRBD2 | CASSSSGRISNEQFF | TGTGCCAGCAGTTCTAGCGGGAGGATAAGCAATGAGCAGTTCTTC
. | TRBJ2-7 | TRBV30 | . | CAWSNGGYEQYF | TGTGCCTGGAGTAACGGGGGCTACGAGCAGTACTTC
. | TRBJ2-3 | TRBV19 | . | CATGTLSTDTQYF | TGTGCCACCGGGACACTCAGCACAGATACGCAGTATTTT
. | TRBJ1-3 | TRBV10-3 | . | CAISVDASGNTIYF | TGTGCCATCAGTGTGGACGCCTCTGGAAACACCATATATTTT
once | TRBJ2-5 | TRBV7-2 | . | CASSLGWGVAQETQYF | TGTGCCAGCAGCTTAGGGTGGGGAGTAGCCCAAGAGACCCAGTACTTC
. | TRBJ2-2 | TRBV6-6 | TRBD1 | CASSSPGQGSTGELFF | TGTGCCAGCAGTTCCCCGGGACAGGGATCCACCGGGGAGCTGTTTTTT
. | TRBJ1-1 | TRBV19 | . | CATRAPANAEAFF | TGTGCCACCAGGGCCCCAGCGAACGCTGAAGCTTTCTTT
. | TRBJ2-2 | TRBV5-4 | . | CASSRESTGELFF | TGTGCCAGCAGCCGCGAGAGCACCGGGGAGCTGTTTTTT
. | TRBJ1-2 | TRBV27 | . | CASSLQGFDGYTF | TGTGCCAGCAGTTTGCAAGGTTTTGATGGCTACACCTTC
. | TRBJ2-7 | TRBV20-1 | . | CSAPNHGEQYF | TGCAGTGCTCCCAACCATGGGGAGCAGTACTTC
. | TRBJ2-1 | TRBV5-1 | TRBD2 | CASSPGLAGRNEQFF | TGCGCCAGCAGCCCGGGGCTAGCGGGACGCAATGAGCAGTTCTTC
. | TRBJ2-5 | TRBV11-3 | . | CASSLGQQETQYF | TGTGCCAGCAGCCTGGGTCAGCAAGAGACCCAGTACTTC
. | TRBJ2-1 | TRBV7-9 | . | CASSLVTRPGNEQFF | TGTGCCAGCAGCTTAGTGACCAGGCCTGGTAATGAGCAGTTCTTC
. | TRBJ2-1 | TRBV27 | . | CASSLRGSYNEQFF | TGTGCCAGCAGTCTTCGAGGCTCCTACAATGAGCAGTTCTTC
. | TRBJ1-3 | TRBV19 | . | CASSSTLSGNTIYF | TGTGCCAGTAGTTCGACACTCTCTGGAAACACCATATATTTT
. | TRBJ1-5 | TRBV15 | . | CATSRDLLDLISNQPQHF | TGTGCCACCAGCAGAGATTTATTGGACCTTATCAGCAATCAGCCCCAGCATTTT
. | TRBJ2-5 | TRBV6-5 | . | CASRQGQETQYF | TGTGCCAGCAGACAGGGACAAGAGACCCAGTACTTC
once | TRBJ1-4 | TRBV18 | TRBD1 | CASSPQGATANEKLFF | TGTGCCAGCTCACCGCAGGGGGCGACGGCTAATGAAAAACTGTTTTTT
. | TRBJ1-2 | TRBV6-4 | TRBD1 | CASNPKGQVCCYTF | TGTGCCAGCAATCCCAAGGGACAGGTCTGTTGCTACACCTTC
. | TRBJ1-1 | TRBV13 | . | CASSLRDTEAFF | TGTGCCAGCAGCTTACGGGACACTGAAGCTTTCTTT
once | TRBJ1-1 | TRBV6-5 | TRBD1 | CASSYGDRGRTEAFF | TGTGCCAGCAGTTACGGGGACAGAGGACGTACTGAAGCTTTCTTT
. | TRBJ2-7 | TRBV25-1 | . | CASSEYSEQYF | TGTGCCAGCAGTGAATACAGCGAGCAGTACTTC
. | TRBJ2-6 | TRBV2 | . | CASSKQGLYSGANVLTF | TGTGCCAGCAGTAAACAGGGCCTTTACTCTGGGGCCAACGTCCTGACTTTC
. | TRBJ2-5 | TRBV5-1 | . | CASSLLAAIQETQYF | TGCGCCAGCAGCTTGCTCGCGGCAATACAAGAGACCCAGTACTTC
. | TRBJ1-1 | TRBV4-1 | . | CASSQNTDGENTEAFF | TGCGCCAGCAGCCAGAATACCGACGGGGAGAACACTGAAGCTTTCTTT
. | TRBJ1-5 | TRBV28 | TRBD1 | CASSPGQGYQPQHF | TGTGCCAGCTCCCCTGGACAGGGTTATCAGCCCCAGCATTTT
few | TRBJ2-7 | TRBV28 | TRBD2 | CASSNSGTSSEQYF | TGTGCCAGCAGCAACTCCGGGACTAGCAGCGAGCAGTACTTC
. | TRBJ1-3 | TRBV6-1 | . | CASSIGRSSGNTIYF | TGTGCCAGCAGTATAGGCCGAAGCTCTGGAAACACCATATATTTT
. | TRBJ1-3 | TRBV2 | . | CASSVRDTIYF | TGTGCCAGCAGTGTGCGGGACACCATATATTTT
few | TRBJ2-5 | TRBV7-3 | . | CASSLSGRETQYF | TGTGCCAGCAGCTTATCCGGGCGGGAGACCCAGTACTTC
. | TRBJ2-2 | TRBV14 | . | CASKGWETTGELFF | TGTGCCAGCAAGGGTTGGGAAACCACCGGGGAGCTGTTTTTT
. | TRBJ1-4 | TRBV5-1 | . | CASSSAEGEKLFF | TGCGCCAGCAGCTCGGCGGAGGGTGAAAAACTGTTTTTT
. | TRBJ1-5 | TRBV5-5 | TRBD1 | CASSFRMSVSPRGSNQPQHF | TGTGCCAGCAGCTTTAGGATGTCTGTCTCTCCCAGGGGGAGCAATCAGCCCCAGCATTTT
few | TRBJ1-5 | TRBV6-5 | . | CASSPRPGENQPQHF | TGTGCCAGCAGTCCTCGGCCGGGGGAGAATCAGCCCCAGCATTTT
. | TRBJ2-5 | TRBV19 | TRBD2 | CASRRAGSETQYF | TGTGCCAGTAGGAGAGCGGGAAGCGAGACCCAGTACTTC
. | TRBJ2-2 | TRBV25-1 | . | CASSVGTPNTGELFF | TGTGCCAGCAGTGTGGGGACACCGAACACCGGGGAGCTGTTTTTT
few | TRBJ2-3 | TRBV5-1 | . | CASSFLNQRVDLSPTDTQYF | TGCGCCAGCAGCTTTTTAAACCAGCGGGTCGACCTCTCCCCCACAGATACGCAGTATTTT
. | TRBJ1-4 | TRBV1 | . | CTSSQVWDEKLFF | TGCACCAGCAGCCAAGTTTGGGATGAAAAACTGTTTTTT
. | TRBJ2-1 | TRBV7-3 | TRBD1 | CASSQGTGSYNEQFF | TGTGCCAGCAGCCAAGGGACAGGTTCCTACAATGAGCAGTTCTTC
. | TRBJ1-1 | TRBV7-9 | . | CASTSGLAEAFF | TGTGCCAGCACGAGTGGGCTGGCTGAAGCTTTCTTT
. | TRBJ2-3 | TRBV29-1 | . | CSVGSQMSTDTQYF | TGCAGCGTTGGTTCTCAAATGAGCACAGATACGCAGTATTTT
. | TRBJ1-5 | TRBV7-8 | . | CASSLIGSNQPQHF | TGTGCCAGCAGCTTAATAGGTAGCAATCAGCCCCAGCATTTT
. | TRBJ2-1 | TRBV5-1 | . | CASSLEAGPTGEQFF | TGCGCCAGCAGCTTGGAGGCAGGGCCGACGGGTGAGCAGTTCTTC
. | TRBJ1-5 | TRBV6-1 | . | CASSEESGSRGPQHF | TGTGCCAGCAGTGAAGAGAGTGGGTCCCGGGGGCCCCAGCATTTT
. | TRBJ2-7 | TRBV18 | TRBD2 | CASSPPSGRQIEQYF | TGTGCCAGCTCACCACCTAGCGGGAGGCAAATTGAGCAGTACTTC